This is a list of T cell receptor beta chains from one sample in a study of OX40 agonist ivuxolimab in advanced cancers. Here immunoSEQ multiplex PCR was the method, and the copy in TCRdb shows in-frame clones only, minus some. This sample yields around 41,000 clones, of which 70% to 90% are seen a single time; roughly an eighth belongs to the top ten. Source: CD4+ or CD8+ T cells sorted from blood, taken in a trial of the OX40 agonist ivuxolimab. Source of these receptors: an adult with an advanced solid tumor such as melanoma, head and neck, liver or kidney cancer. Both conserved end residues are part of each CDR3. The order of the fields is V gene, CDR3 protein.

V: TRBV5-4; CDR3: CASSLEVTAEAFF
V: TRBV10-3; CDR3: CAINSGGSEQFF
V: TRBV19; CDR3: CASSIDGTAEAFF
V: TRBV15; CDR3: CATSRGDREDQPQHF
V: TRBV7-9; CDR3: CASSLLAGTDTQYF
V: TRBV11-2; CDR3: CASSLGPVSEQFF
V: TRBV4-1; CDR3: CASSHLEKGEETQYF
V: TRBV4-1; CDR3: CASSPRQGAETQYF
V: TRBV14; CDR3: CASSRTAGVLGYTF
V: TRBV19; CDR3: CASSIELGIGNEQFF
V: TRBV6-5; CDR3: CASSFATFYGYTF
V: TRBV25-1; CDR3: CASSDPRDTGELFF
V: TRBV6-5; CDR3: CASSWRGTTDTQYF
V: TRBV28; CDR3: CASSGRGNNSPLHF
V: TRBV5-5; CDR3: CASSLALAGGSYNEQFF
V: TRBV7-9; CDR3: CASSLPRGPDDEQYF
V: TRBV13; CDR3: CASSFRDRGEKLFF
V: TRBV7-9; CDR3: CASSPRSDRRNTEAFF
V: TRBV6-1; CDR3: CASTAGGEAFF
V: TRBV6-1; CDR3: CASSEHRQVETEAFF
V: TRBV29-1; CDR3: CSALLENTEAFF
V: TRBV28; CDR3: CASRTYYNEQFF
V: TRBV4-1; CDR3: CASSPGGNGFYEQYF
V: TRBV27; CDR3: CASRPGRGVEQYF
V: TRBV21-1; CDR3: CASRGRVGEQYF
V: TRBV10-1; CDR3: CASRTGRDQPQHF
V: TRBV6-1; CDR3: CASSEIAGAGTGELFF
V: TRBV11-3; CDR3: CASSGRDDRNEQFF
V: TRBV6-1; CDR3: CASSGWGSGTEAFF
V: TRBV21-1; CDR3: CASSKESGSTNIQYF
V: TRBV6-1; CDR3: CASVGRGGADTQYF
V: TRBV30; CDR3: CAWRGLSEDTF
V: TRBV6-6; CDR3: CASSYGGSVQETQYF
V: TRBV11-2; CDR3: CASSLRGGTGYTGELFF
V: TRBV4-1; CDR3: CASSHKGEGYEQYF
V: TRBV5-5; CDR3: CASSRLGTARHGANVLTF
V: TRBV5-1; CDR3: CASSSLAVYNEQFF
V: TRBV6-5; CDR3: CASSASTLGDTQYF
V: TRBV4-2; CDR3: CASSPGTSGGADTQYF
V: TRBV19; CDR3: CASSLLAGAYEQYF
V: TRBV27; CDR3: CASSLGQNTEAFF
V: TRBV30; CDR3: CAWSVMGPFYEQYF
V: TRBV7-2; CDR3: CASSLGGGSIYEQYF
V: TRBV30; CDR3: CAWSIVPNYGYTF
V: TRBV5-1; CDR3: CASSLMKGQGATEAFF
V: TRBV14; CDR3: CASSQDHGVYGYTF
V: TRBV7-8; CDR3: CASASISPADTQYF
V: TRBV7-6; CDR3: CASSSSPSGMDTQYF
V: TRBV4-1; CDR3: CASSPFREAEGVQYF
V: TRBV2; CDR3: CASSSTTGTNQPQHF
V: TRBV15; CDR3: CATSRVWGFGQFF
V: TRBV14; CDR3: CASSPDGAGNTIYF